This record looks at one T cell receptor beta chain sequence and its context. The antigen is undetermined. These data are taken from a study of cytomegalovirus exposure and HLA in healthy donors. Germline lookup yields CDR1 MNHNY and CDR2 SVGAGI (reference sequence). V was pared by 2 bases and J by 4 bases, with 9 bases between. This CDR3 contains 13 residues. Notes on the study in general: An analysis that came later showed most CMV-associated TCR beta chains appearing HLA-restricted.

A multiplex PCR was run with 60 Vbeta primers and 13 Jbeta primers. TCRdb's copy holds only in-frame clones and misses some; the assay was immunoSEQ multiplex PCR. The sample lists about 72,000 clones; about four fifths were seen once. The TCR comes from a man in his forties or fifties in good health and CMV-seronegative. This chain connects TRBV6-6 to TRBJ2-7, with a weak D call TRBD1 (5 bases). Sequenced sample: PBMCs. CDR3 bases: TGTGCCAGCAGTTACAGGGGAAAATACGAGCAGTACTTC. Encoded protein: CASSYRGKYEQYF.